This TCR beta chain was identified during a study of T cells after yellow fever vaccination. Overall study: The authors prepared low-cell-number fractions using SMART-Seq v4 Ultra Low Input.

TCRdb reprocessed the 5' RACE reads via MiXCR and lists one record per CDR3 protein. The table lists some 390,000 distinct CDR3 sequences, roughly a sixth of them singletons, with roughly a sixth in the top ten. Study-level points and caveats: FACS-sorted repertoires could contain abundant clonotypes contaminating from the bulk population.

In germline, CDR1 is SGHRS, CDR2 YFSETQ. V lost 2 bases to trimming and J lost 0 bases; unmatched junction nucleotides: 6. The CDR3 has 17 amino acids. This clonotype was observed a handful of times. Its antigen is still unknown. V is TRBV5-1 and J is TRBJ2-3, with TRBD2 identical over 10 bases. The sequencing here drew on PBMCs, taken before the yellow fever booster vaccination. This receptor was taken from a man between 18 and 29 years old who received the YFV17D yellow fever vaccine. CDR3 amino acids: CASSFLQAGGSTDTQYF. The CDR3 DNA reads TGCGCCAGCAGCTTTCTTCAAGCGGGGGGGAGCACAGATACGCAGTATTTT.